One T cell receptor (beta chain) is described in this entry. CDR1 and CDR2 from the germline V gene are MNHNS and SASEGT. Trimming removed 8 bases from V and 3 bases from J; junction bases left unmatched: 12. The CDR3 extends over 15 amino acids. The data originate from a study of Graves' ophthalmopathy and Graves' hyperthyroidism. For repertoire sequencing, the TCR beta CDR3 regions were amplified from RNA transcripts. An opening RT-PCR round employed HTBI primers and preceded a second-round multiplex PCR. MiXCR was run by TCRdb on the multiplex PCR reads, yielding one entry per CDR3 protein. The sample lists about 480,000 distinct CDR3 sequences, approximately 15% seen once, with about a tenth in the top ten. Clinical symptoms, serum thyroxine, TRAb, thyroid ultrasound and orbital computed tomography were relied on for diagnosis.

The sample was blood. J is TRBJ2-7 and V is TRBV6-1; the match to TRBD2 covers 8 bases. This TCR was recovered from a woman in her thirties with Graves' ophthalmopathy. The CDR3 here is CASQLRPGGYYEQYF. Here the CDR3 DNA reads TGTGCCAGCCAATTAAGGCCGGGGGGGTACTACGAGCAGTACTTC.